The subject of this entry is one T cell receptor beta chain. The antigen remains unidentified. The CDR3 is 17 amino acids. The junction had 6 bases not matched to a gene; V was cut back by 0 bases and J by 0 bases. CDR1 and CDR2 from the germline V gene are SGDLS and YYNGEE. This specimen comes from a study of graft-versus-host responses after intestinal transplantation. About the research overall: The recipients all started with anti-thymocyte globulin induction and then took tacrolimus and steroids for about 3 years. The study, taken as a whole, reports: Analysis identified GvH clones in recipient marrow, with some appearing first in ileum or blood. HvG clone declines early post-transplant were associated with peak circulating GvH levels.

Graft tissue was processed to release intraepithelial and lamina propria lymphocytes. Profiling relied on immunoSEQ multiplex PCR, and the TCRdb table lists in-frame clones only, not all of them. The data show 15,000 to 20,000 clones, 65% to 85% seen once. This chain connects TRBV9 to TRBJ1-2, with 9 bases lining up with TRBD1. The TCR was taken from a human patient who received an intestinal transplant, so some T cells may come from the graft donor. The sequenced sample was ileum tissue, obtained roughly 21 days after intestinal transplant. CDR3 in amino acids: CASSVATGGPSNYGYTF. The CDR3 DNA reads TGTGCCAGCAGCGTAGCGACAGGGGGGCCTTCTAACTATGGCTACACCTTC. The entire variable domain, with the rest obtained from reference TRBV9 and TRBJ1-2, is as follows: DSGVTQTPKHLITATGQRVTLRCSPRSGDLSVYWYQQSLDQGLQFLIQYYNGEERAKGNILERFSAQQFPDLHSELNLSSLELGDSALYFCASSVATGGPSNYGYTFGSGTRLTVV.